The 9 T cell receptor beta chains below come from one sample, sequenced in a study of cytomegalovirus exposure and HLA in healthy donors. PCR primers comprised 60 Vbeta and 13 Jbeta primers. Measured with immunoSEQ multiplex PCR; TCRdb has only the in-frame clones, and not every one. The sample lists around 170,000 clones, 75% to 90% occurring once. Sequencing was carried out using PBMCs. These receptors were taken from a woman aged 45-59 years in good health and CMV-seropositive.

This clone was counted a few times. The rearrangement links TRBV6-5 to TRBJ1-6, with 11 positions matching TRBD1. CDR3 length equals 13 residues. The V and J ends lost 6 bases and 9 bases, in that order; junction bases with no gene match: 1. In germline, CDR1 is MNHEY, CDR2 SVGAGI. CDR3 residues: CASRDRGRSPLHF. Written as DNA, the CDR3 is TGTGCCAGCAGGGACAGGGGGCGTTCACCCCTCCACTTT.

The chain links TRBV9 to TRBJ2-2, with 7 bases fitting TRBD1. Germline lookup yields CDR1 SGDLS and CDR2 YYNGEE. The CDR3 has 16 amino acids. J was trimmed by 6 bases and V by 4 bases; bases with no gene match: 12. The CDR3 protein is CASSYATTGTPGELFF. CDR3 bases: TGTGCCAGCAGCTACGCTACGACAGGGACCCCCGGGGAGCTGTTTTTT.

V usage is TRBV27 and J usage is TRBJ1-2, with a possible D match to TRBD1 (6 bases). Germline loops: CDR1 MNHEY, CDR2 SMNVEV (reference sequence). This CDR3 contains 15 residues. Trimming removed 4 bases at V and 4 bases at J, with 16 bases between. The CDR3 reads CASSSGTRSGYGYTF. CDR3 bases: TGTGCCAGCAGTTCCGGGACACGCTCGGGCTATGGCTACACCTTC.

The chain carries TRBV7-6 and TRBJ2-3; tentatively, D is TRBD1 (6 bases). The V end was cut by 4 bases, the J end by 2 bases, with 22 bases between. This CDR3 spans 18 amino acids. Germline CDR1 reads SGHVS; CDR2 reads FNYEAQ. The CDR3 coding sequence is TGTGCCAGCAGCTCCAATACGGGACAACCTTTAACCACAGATACGCAGTATTTT. Protein product: CASSSNTGQPLTTDTQYF.

This chain links TRBV5-4 with TRBJ1-3, with D hard to call. The CDR3 totals 15 residues. The germline V gene encodes CDR1 SGHNT and CDR2 YYREEE (reference sequence). The germline V and J ends were trimmed by 3 bases and 0 bases, with 10 bases remaining between them. The CDR3 nucleotides read TGTGCCAGCAGCTCGCGACATATCTCTGGAAACACCATATATTTT. Translation gives CASSSRHISGNTIYF.

This rearrangement joins TRBV2 to TRBJ2-5, with 12 bases fitting TRBD2. Trimming removed 3 bases from V and 5 bases from J; junction bases left unmatched: 16. Germline assignment: CDR1 SNHLY and CDR2 FYNNEI. The CDR3 consists of 19 residues. The CDR3 loop is CASSDGLAGSRHLGETQYF. The CDR3 coding sequence is TGTGCCAGCAGTGATGGACTAGCGGGATCCCGCCACTTGGGGGAGACCCAGTACTTC.

The rearrangement links TRBV4-1 to TRBJ2-7; 9 bases are shared with TRBD1. The CDR3 consists of 15 residues. The germline V gene has CDR1 MGHRA and CDR2 YSYEKL. The V and J ends lost 4 bases and 2 bases, in that order; junction bases with no gene match: 6. The CDR3 is CASSLGTGSTYEQYF. The CDR3 nucleotides read TGCGCCAGCAGCCTGGGGACAGGGTCTACCTACGAGCAGTACTTC.

This clone was counted between two and nine times. The chain employs TRBV11-3 and TRBJ2-7; TRBD2 matches 7 bases. Trimming removed 5 bases from V and 5 bases from J; junction bases left unmatched: 6. Per germline, CDR1 SGHNT and CDR2 YENEEA. The CDR3 covers 13 residues. The CDR3 reads CASSRSGGDEQYF. The CDR3 DNA sequence: TGTGCCAGCAGCCGGAGTGGGGGGGACGAGCAGTACTTC.

The V and J genes are TRBV10-1 and TRBJ2-1; perhaps TRBD2 as D (7 bases). V was trimmed by 0 bases and J by 9 bases, leaving 12 bases between them. Germline V lookup: CDR1 WNHNN, CDR2 SYGVQD (reference sequence). This CDR3 has 14 amino acids. The CDR3: CASSESRGEGEQFF. Here the CDR3 DNA reads TGCGCCAGCAGTGAGTCGAGGGGGGAGGGTGAGCAGTTCTTC.